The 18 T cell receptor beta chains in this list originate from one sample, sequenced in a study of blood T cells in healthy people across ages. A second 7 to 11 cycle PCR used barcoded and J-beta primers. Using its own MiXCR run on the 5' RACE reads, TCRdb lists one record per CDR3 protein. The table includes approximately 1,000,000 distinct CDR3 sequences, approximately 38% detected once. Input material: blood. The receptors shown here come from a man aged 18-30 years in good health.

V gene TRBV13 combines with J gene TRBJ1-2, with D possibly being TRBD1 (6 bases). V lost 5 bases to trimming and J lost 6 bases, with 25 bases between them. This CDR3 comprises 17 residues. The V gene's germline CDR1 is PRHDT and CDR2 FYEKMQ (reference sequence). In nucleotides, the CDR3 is TGTGCCAGCAGCCTCTCCCAGGGGACCCCAAGCAAAGATGGCTACACCTTC. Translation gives CASSLSQGTPSKDGYTF.

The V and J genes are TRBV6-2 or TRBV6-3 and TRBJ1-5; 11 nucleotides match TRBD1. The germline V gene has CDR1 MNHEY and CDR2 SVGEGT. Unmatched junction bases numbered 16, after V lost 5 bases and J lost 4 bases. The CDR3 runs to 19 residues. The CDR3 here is CASSGMDRGPLPVNQPQHF. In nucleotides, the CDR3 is TGTGCCAGCAGTGGGATGGACAGGGGGCCCTTACCCGTTAATCAGCCCCAGCATTTT.

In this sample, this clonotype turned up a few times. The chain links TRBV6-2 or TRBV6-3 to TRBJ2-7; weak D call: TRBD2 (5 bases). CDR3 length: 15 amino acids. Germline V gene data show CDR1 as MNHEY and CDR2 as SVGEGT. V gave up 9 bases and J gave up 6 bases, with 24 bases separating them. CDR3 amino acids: CASNHGERGPPEQYF. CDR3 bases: TGTGCCAGTAATCACGGGGAGCGTGGTCCTCCCGAGCAGTACTTC.

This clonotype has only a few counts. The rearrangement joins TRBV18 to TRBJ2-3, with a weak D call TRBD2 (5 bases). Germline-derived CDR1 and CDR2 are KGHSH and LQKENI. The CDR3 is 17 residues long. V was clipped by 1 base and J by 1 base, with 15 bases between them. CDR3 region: CASSPLWENGGTDTQYF. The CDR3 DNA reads TGTGCCAGCTCACCACTATGGGAGAACGGTGGCACAGATACGCAGTATTTT. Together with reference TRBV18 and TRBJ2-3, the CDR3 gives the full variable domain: NAGVMQNPRHLVRRRGQEARLRCSPMKGHSHVYWYRQLPEEGLKFMVYLQKENIIDESGMPKERFSAEFPKEGPSILRIQQVVRGDSAAYFCASSPLWENGGTDTQYFGPGTRLTVL.

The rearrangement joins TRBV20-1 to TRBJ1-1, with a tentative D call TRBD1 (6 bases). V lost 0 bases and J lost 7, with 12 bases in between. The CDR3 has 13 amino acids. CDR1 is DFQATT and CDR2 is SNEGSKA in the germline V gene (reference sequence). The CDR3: CSARDTGMGEAFF. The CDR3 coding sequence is TGCAGTGCTAGAGATACAGGGATGGGTGAAGCTTTCTTT.

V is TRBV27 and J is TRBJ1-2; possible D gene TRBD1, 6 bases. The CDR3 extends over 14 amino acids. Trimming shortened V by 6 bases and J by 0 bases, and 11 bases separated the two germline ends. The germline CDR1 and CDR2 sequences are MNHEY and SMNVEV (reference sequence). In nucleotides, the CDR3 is TGTGCCAGCAGCCAGGGGCACTCTAACTATGGCTACACCTTC. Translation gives CASSQGHSNYGYTF.

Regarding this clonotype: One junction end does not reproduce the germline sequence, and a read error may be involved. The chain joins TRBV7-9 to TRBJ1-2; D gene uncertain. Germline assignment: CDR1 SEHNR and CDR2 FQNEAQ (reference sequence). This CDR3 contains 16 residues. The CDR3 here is CASSFWSADPNYGYTF. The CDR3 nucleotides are TGTGCCAGCAGCTTTTGGTCAGCCGACCCTAACTATGGCTACACCTTT.

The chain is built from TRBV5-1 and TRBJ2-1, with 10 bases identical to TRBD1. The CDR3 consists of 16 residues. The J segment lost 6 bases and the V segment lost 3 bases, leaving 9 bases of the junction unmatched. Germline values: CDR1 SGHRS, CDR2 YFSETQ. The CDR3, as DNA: TGCGCCAGCAGCTCCACGACAGGGGGCTTCATCAATGAGCAGTTCTTC. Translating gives CASSSTTGGFINEQFF. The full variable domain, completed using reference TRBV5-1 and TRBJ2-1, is KAGVTQTPRYLIKTRGQQVTLSCSPISGHRSVSWYQQTPGQGLQFLFEYFSETQRNKGNFPGRFSGRQFSNSRSEMNVSTLELGDSALYLCASSSTTGGFINEQFFGPGTRLTVL.

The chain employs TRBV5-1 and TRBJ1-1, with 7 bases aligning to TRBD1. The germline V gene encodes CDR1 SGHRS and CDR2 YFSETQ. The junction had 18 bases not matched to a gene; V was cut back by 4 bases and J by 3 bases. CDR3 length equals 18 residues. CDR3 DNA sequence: TGCGCCAGCAGCCCTAAAGGAGGGACAGCTCATGGGGACACTGAAGCTTTCTTT. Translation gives CASSPKGGTAHGDTEAFF.

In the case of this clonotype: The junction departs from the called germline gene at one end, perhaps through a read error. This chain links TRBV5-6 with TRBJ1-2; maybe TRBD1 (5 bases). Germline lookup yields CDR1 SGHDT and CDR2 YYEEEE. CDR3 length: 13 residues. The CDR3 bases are TGTGCCAGCACCATGGGGCATTCTTATGGCTGCACCTTC. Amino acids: CASTMGHSYGCTF.

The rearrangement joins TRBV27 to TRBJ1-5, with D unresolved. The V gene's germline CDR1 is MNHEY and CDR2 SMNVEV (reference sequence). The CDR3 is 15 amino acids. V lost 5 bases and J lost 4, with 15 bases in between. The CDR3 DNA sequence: TGTGCCAGCAGTCCAGGACCCAATGGGAATCAGCCCCAGCATTTT. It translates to CASSPGPNGNQPQHF.

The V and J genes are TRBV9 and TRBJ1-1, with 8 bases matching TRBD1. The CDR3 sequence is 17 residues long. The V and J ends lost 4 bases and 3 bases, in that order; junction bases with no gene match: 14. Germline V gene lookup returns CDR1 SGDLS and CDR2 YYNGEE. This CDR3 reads CASSPPSGGHRDTEAFF. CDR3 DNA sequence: TGTGCCAGCAGCCCCCCGTCAGGGGGCCATCGAGACACTGAAGCTTTCTTT.

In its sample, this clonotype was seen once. The CDR3: CASSSEITGTSYTGELFF. The CDR3 DNA sequence: TGTGCCAGCTCATCGGAGATCACCGGGACGTCTTACACCGGGGAGCTGTTTTTT. The chain recombines TRBV18 with TRBJ2-2; either TRBD1 or TRBD2 may fit D (5 bases each). The CDR3 covers 18 residues. Germline lookup yields CDR1 KGHSH and CDR2 LQKENI. Trimming shortened V by 5 bases and J by 3 bases, and 22 bases separated the two germline ends.

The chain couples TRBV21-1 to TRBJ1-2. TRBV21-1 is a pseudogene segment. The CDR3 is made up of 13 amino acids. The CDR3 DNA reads TGTGCCAGCAGCAAAGGCTGTCTTTGCGGCTACACCTTC. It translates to CASSKGCLCGYTF.

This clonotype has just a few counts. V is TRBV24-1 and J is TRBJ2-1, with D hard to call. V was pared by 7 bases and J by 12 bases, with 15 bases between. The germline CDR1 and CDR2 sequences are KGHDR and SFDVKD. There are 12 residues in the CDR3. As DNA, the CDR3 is TGTGCCACCAGCACCGACCGGTCAGGGCAGTTCTTC. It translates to CATSTDRSGQFF.

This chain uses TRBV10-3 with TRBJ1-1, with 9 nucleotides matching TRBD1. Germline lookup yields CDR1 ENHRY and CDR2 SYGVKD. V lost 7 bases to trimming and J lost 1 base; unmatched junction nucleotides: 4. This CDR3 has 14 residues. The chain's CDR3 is CAITRTGENTEAFF. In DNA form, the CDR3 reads TGTGCCATCACTCGGACAGGGGAGAACACTGAAGCTTTCTTT.

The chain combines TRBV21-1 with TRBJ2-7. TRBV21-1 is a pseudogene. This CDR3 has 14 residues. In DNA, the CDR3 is TGTGCCAGCAGCAAAGGGACGGAGGTCTACGAGCAGTACTTC. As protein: CASSKGTEVYEQYF.

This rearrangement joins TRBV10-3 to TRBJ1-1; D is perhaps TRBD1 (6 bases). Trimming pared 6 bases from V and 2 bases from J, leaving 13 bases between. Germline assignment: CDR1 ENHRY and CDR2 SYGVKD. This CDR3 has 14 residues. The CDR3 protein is CAIRKGGYNTEAFF. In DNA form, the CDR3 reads TGTGCCATCAGGAAAGGGGGATACAACACTGAAGCTTTCTTT.